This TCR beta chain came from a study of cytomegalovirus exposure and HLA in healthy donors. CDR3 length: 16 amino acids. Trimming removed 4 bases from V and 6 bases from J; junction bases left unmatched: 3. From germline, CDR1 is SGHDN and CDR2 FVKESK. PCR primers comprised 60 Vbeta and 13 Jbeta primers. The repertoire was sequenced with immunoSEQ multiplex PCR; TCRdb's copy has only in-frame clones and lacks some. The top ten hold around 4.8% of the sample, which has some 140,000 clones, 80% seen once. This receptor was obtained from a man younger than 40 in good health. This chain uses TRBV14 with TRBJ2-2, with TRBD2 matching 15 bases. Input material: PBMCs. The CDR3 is CASSPGLAGGPGELFF. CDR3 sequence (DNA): TGTGCCAGCAGCCCTGGACTAGCGGGAGGGCCCGGGGAGCTGTTTTTT.